This T cell receptor (beta chain) is from a study of regulatory T cells in long-lasting Graves disease. Study context: With positive TSH receptor antibodies and over 5 years of antithyroid drugs, Graves' disease was considered persistent. Findings of the study overall: Persistent disease samples used TRBV28, TRBJ1-2 and TRBJ2-5 preferentially. Investigators studied peripheral blood only, not thyroid tissue.

The V gene's germline CDR1 is GTSNPN and CDR2 SVGIG (reference sequence). The CDR3 sequence is 12 residues long. V was trimmed by 0 bases and J by 4 bases, leaving 6 bases between them. Stated time point: persistent/refractory GD, antithyroid drugs over 5 years with positive TRAb. Generation of the TCR library employed RNA extracted from PBMCs. Roughly 9 milliliters of peripheral blood were drawn into EDTA tubes. HTBI primers from iRepertoire and Arm-PCR of CDR3 regions yielded the TCR beta libraries. One entry per CDR3 protein, called by TCRdb with MiXCR from the multiplex PCR reads. The table has 600,000 to 800,000 distinct CDR3 sequences, around 30% seen once. Turning to this clonotype: Its antigen is unknown.

This chain uses TRBV30 with TRBJ1-1, with D hard to call. This sequence originates from a female donor with Graves disease. The sequencing used peripheral blood mononuclear cells (PBMCs), collected when the disease was refractory, from a patient treated with antithyroid drugs. CDR3 sequence: CAWSVPPTEAFF. DNA for the CDR3: TGTGCCTGGAGTGTACCCCCCACTGAAGCTTTCTTT.